This T cell receptor beta chain was obtained from a study of glioma-infiltrating T cells after dendritic cell vaccination (dated by TCRdb to the mid-2010s). About the study as a whole: The cohort comprised roughly 15 glioblastoma patients from Phase I and II dendritic cell vaccination trials, 9 newly diagnosed and 6 with recurrent disease. Survival after dendritic cell vaccination was correlated with TCR sequencing metrics, including TIL content and tumor-blood repertoire overlap. Autologous tumor lysate-pulsed dendritic cell vaccination was administered to the patients between about 2003 and 2013. In glioblastoma patients vaccinated with dendritic cells, deep sequencing of TCR beta CDR3 regions served to measure tumor-infiltrating lymphocyte content and to compare repertoires between tumor and blood. The vaccine consisted of monocyte-derived dendritic cells cultured less than eight days with IL-4 and GM-CSF, then pulsed overnight with autologous tumor lysate. Patients received three intradermal dendritic cell vaccine injections at biweekly intervals in the arm below the axilla.

General conclusions and limits of the study: The three-group TCR overlap response model was described as speculative and requiring prospective validation. No direct relationship between TCR clonality and survival was found, suggesting that a diverse polyclonal response may matter. After dendritic cell vaccination, a higher estimated pretreatment TIL content predicted longer time to progression and overall survival. The cohort was small and heterogeneous, with few patients having full blood and tumor sets and even fewer initial-recurrent tumor pairs.

The V end loses 6 bases and the J end loses 11 bases, and a stretch of 13 bases separates them. Via the germline V gene, CDR1 is MNHEY and CDR2 SVGAGI. The CDR3 holds 11 amino acids from the cysteine to the phenylalanine. Just CDR3 DNA is preserved here, 33 bases in frame from base 1. TCRB CDR3 regions were amplified from approximately 2 ug genomic DNA, or all available DNA if less, using the immunoSEQ assay. The multiplex PCR relied on 60 forward primers for TCR V beta segments and 13 reverse primers for J beta segments. To estimate the number of reads per starting template, synthetic control templates were added to each sample at limiting dilution. Sequencing produced 87 bp reads on the Illumina HiSeq System. On the authors' methods: PCR and sequencing errors were removed by merging closely related sequences with a nearest neighbor algorithm. TCR overlap was measured as the percentage of unique tumor TCR beta sequences also present in the same patient's peripheral blood. Not all clones reach the TCRdb copy of this immuneACCESS table, which keeps in-frame sequences only. Checked studies attribute under half of the gap to unresolved V genes and leave the rest unexplained. For V, J and clone size, that table is used; D and trimming come from the DNA. This sample gives about 87,000 clones in total; roughly 89% of them show up just once. The ten largest clones add up to approximately 3.2% of the sample.

As for this clone: Its antigen is still unknown. Nothing much larger sits one base from this clone, and base qualities are not available.

To be selected, patients needed enough residual fresh-frozen tumor tissue and more than two years of available survival data. Although molecular status otherwise differed among the glioblastoma patients, no patient had an isocitrate dehydrogenase mutation. PBMC were collected before vaccination, two weeks after the third vaccination, and at tumor progression if tumor progression occurred. The Qiagen DNeasy Blood extraction Kit was used for extraction of genomic DNA. The receptor was derived from a human donor with glioblastoma. This sequence uses TRBV6-5 and TRBJ1-1; the D gene cannot be resolved reliably. Sequencing was performed on blood, taken before dendritic cell vaccination. The nucleotide sequence reads TGTGCCAGCAGGGATATCAGGAGGGCTTTCTTT. Translated, it reads CASRDIRRAFF.